The T cell receptor beta chain under discussion was sequenced for a study of response to subunit inactivated influenza vaccine (dated by TCRdb to 2017 to 2018). Study-wide context: Deep quantitative T cell receptor repertoire profiling was used in the study to track responses to a trivalent subunit inactivated influenza vaccine. The paper as a whole reports these results and caveats: It was suggested by the authors that each seasonal influenza vaccination may recruit only a limited number of new T cells.

From the cysteine up to the phenylalanine, the CDR3 has a length of 18 residues. The entry retains the CDR3 DNA only, 54 bases that are in frame from base 1. The V end gives up 6 bases and the J end 13 bases, leaving 21 bases in the junction not matched to a gene. As encoded in the germline V gene, CDR1 is MNHNS while CDR2 is SASEGT. The time point label on this specimen signifies: approximately 45 days after influenza vaccine administration. The protocol used for the library was RT-PCR. These reads were obtained on an Illumina HiSeq 2500. TCRdb reanalyzed the raw reads on its own, using fastp at Q25 for trimming and MiXCR for clone calling, and kept in-frame beta chains. Identical CDR3 proteins give one entry, which carries the most common genes and DNA. The sample includes about 480,000 distinct CDR3 sequences, with 10% to 15% observed a single time. The ten most abundant clones make up less than 15% of the sample.

A note on this clonotype: The clone's antigen remains unknown. Base quality data are lacking; no much larger clone is found one base away.

This specimen was PBMCs from blood, taken 45 days after vaccination. The receptor comes from a man aged 50 to 60 who received an inactivated influenza vaccine. Donor details come from another sample of the same person, matched by shared clones. The chain is encoded by TRBV6-1 joined to TRBJ2-1; TRBD2 fits 13 bases in the junction. The CDR3 amino acid sequence is: CASSPVKLAGGLSKFQFF. Read as DNA, the sequence is TGTGCCAGCAGCCCCGTGAAACTAGCGGGGGGGCTTAGTAAATTTCAGTTCTTC.